This T cell receptor beta chain was obtained from a study of beta chain features in type 1 diabetes. Study overall: Summed over all samples, the examined sorted cells came to roughly 110,000,000.

Note on this clone: Its cognate antigen is unknown.

Every isolated RNA sample was fully reverse transcribed, so sequencing captured expressed TCRB transcripts. Read counts averaged approximately 3.3 million for samples of naive, central memory and regulatory T cells. Data came from immunoSEQ multiplex PCR; TCRdb stores just in-frame clones and leaves some out. The sample lists 50,000 or so clones, roughly 40% occurring once. Whole-study findings and limits: VDJ junctions sequenced from type 1 diabetes patients showed fewer insertions and more deletions. When Type 1 diabetes patients were examined, their TCRB CDR3s proved moderately but significantly shorter in all four CD4+ subsets.

Every single donor gave one heparinised blood draw, and these averaged approximately 110 mL. Germline V CDR1 and CDR2: SGHTS, YDEGEE. J lost 7 bases, V lost 9 bases, and 5 bases had no gene match. The CDR3 is made up of 13 amino acids. The V and J genes are TRBV5-8 and TRBJ2-1, with 12 bases matching TRBD2. The TCR comes from a man aged 25 to 40 with type 1 diabetes. Sequencing used Tregs from blood. Here the CDR3 reads CATRTSGTNEQFF. The CDR3 region has the DNA TGTGCCACCCGGACTAGCGGGACAAATGAGCAGTTCTTC.